One T cell receptor beta chain is described in this entry. Its antigen is currently unknown. This record belongs to a study of shared clonotypes between healthy human individuals. Study results and limitations: Generation probability values for non-shared clonotypes were lower than those for clonotypes shared by all four donors. In the sorted subsets, rarefaction showed sequencing was incomplete despite large depth.

Every donor was a Caucasian adult from Nashville, Tennessee. Into CD45RA+ naive and CD45RA-negative memory subsets, the CD4+ cells were split. Method: immunoSEQ multiplex PCR; TCRdb's copy keeps in-frame clones and lacks some. The sample holds about 700,000 clones; approximately 79% are singletons and the top ten take roughly 1.7%. Germline-derived CDR1 and CDR2 are MDHEN and SYDVKM. V gave up 1 base and J gave up 6 bases, with 10 bases separating them. This CDR3 has 13 residues. Sequencing was done on a sample of memory CD4+ T cells sorted from blood. Stated subset: CD45RA-negative fraction. The rearrangement joins TRBV28 to TRBJ2-7, with D perhaps matching TRBD2 (5 bases). The clonotype was recovered from a woman aged 25 to 39 in good health. CDR3 sequence: CASSLSDYREQYF. The CDR3 DNA is TGTGCCAGCAGTTTATCCGACTACCGCGAGCAGTACTTC.